This T cell receptor beta chain comes out of a study of T cell responses to AZD1222 COVID-19 vaccine. Study-level findings and limits: Rises in breadth and depth of Spike-specific TCRs came after two AZD1222 doses.

In regard to this clone: Antigen specificity is unknown.

V lost 5 bases to trimming and J lost 1 base, with 12 bases between them. The CDR3 is made up of 15 amino acids. CDR1 and CDR2 from the germline V gene are MGHDK and SYGVNS. Some clones are missing from TCRdb's copy, which holds only in-frame ones; the method was immunoSEQ multiplex PCR. The sample consists of roughly 130,000 clones, around 94% of them appearing once. This sequence originates from an adult in good health. The source material was peripheral blood, sampled on day 0 of AZD1222 vaccination. The chain combines TRBV25-1 with TRBJ2-1; D might be TRBD2 (6 bases). For the CDR3, the DNA is TGTGCCAGCAGTCCGCGGGGTAGGTCCTACAATGAGCAGTTCTTC. As protein: CASSPRGRSYNEQFF.